The sequence of this TCR beta chain was determined in a study of CD8+ T cells in alopecia areata. Across the study: Tofacitinib therapy lasting 6 to 18 months was followed by 6 months off drug.

The study's findings and limits: Lesional scalp displayed greater clonality than normal scalp, most notably in alopecia totalis/universalis. Relative to mice, TCR sharing across patients was less clear, a difference possibly HLA-related.

RNA was isolated and reverse transcribed to cDNA, the sequencing template. This table comes from immunoSEQ multiplex PCR, and its TCRdb copy is limited to in-frame clones, with some not included. The table has about 150,000 clones, 40% to 60% seen once. Punch biopsies of lesional scalp, plus peripheral blood, were taken from alopecia areata patients. Concerning this clone itself: Antigen unknown.

This CDR3 is built from 13 residues. Germline trimming cut 5 bases from V and 7 bases from J; bases unmatched to any gene: 3. Germline CDR1 GTSNPN, CDR2 SVGIG (reference sequence). The chain couples TRBV30 to TRBJ2-1, with 12 bases lining up with TRBD2. The material sequenced was CD8+ T cells sorted from blood, taken at week 0. The sequence was collected from a human donor with alopecia areata. This CDR3 is CAWDLAGGNEQFF. CDR3 bases: TGTGCCTGGGATCTAGCGGGGGGGAATGAGCAGTTCTTC.